The subject of this entry is one T cell receptor (beta chain). The sample belongs to a study of pediatric ulcerative colitis. Method: immunoSEQ multiplex PCR; TCRdb's copy keeps in-frame clones and lacks some. The sample lists under 70,000 clones; around 87% were seen once. This CDR3 region has 15 residues. Germline V gives CDR1 LNHDA, CDR2 SQIVND (reference sequence). V was shortened by 6 bases and J by 3 bases, with 14 bases between the two germline ends. The specimen sequenced was blood. This TCR was sampled from a boy aged 10-17 years who was a control in a study of pediatric ulcerative colitis. The chain combines TRBV19 with TRBJ2-2; D is perhaps TRBD1 (7 bases). Here the CDR3 reads CASRHDREDTGELFF. The CDR3 DNA reads as TGTGCCAGTAGACACGACAGGGAGGACACCGGGGAGCTGTTTTTT. Drawing the rest from reference TRBV19 and TRBJ2-2, the complete variable domain is DGGITQSPKYLFRKEGQNVTLSCEQNLNHDAMYWYRQDPGQGLRLIYYSQIVNDFQKGDIAEGYSVSREKKESFPLTVTSAQKNPTAFYLCASRHDREDTGELFFGEGSRLTVL.